The 28 T cell receptor beta chains listed next were all sequenced from one sample in a study of CD8+ T cells in alopecia areata. Extraction and reverse transcription of RNA yielded cDNA as the sequencing template. The data were produced by immunoSEQ multiplex PCR, yet TCRdb's version contains in-frame clones alone and is incomplete. The sample contains 120,000 to 150,000 clones, around 62% of which appear only once. Material for sequencing was CD8+ T cells sorted from blood. These receptor sequences come from a human donor in good health.

This chain joins TRBV7-9 and TRBJ2-5; D is possibly TRBD1 (5 bases). Per the germline V gene, CDR1 is SEHNR and CDR2 is FQNEAQ (reference sequence). CDR3 length: 14 residues. Trimming stripped 1 base from V and 3 bases from J, with 9 bases between. The CDR3: CASSLGQREETQYF. The CDR3 DNA reads as TGTGCCAGCAGCTTAGGACAGCGAGAAGAGACCCAGTACTTC.

The J gene is TRBJ1-1, the V gene TRBV27, with D maybe TRBD1 (6 bases). V was pared by 5 bases and J by 3 bases, with 16 bases between. Germline V lookup: CDR1 MNHEY, CDR2 SMNVEV (reference sequence). The CDR3 runs to 15 residues. This CDR3 is CASSPSQTGYTEAFF. CDR3 DNA sequence: TGTGCCAGCAGTCCCTCCCAGACAGGATACACTGAAGCTTTCTTT.

V is TRBV28 and J is TRBJ2-5; no clear D. V was pared by 2 bases and J by 2 bases, with 9 bases between. The CDR3 totals 14 residues. The germline CDR1 and CDR2 sequences are MDHEN and SYDVKM. CDR3 sequence reads: CASSLPLIQETQYF. The CDR3 region has the DNA TGTGCCAGCAGTTTACCCCTAATACAAGAGACCCAGTACTTC.

The count of this clone is one. This chain uses TRBV6-6 with TRBJ2-7; D uncertain. In germline, CDR1 is MNHNY, CDR2 SVGAGI (reference sequence). The CDR3 loop spans 12 amino acids. V was clipped by 6 bases and J by 6 bases, with 12 bases between them. The CDR3 DNA sequence: TGTGCCAGCAGCCTCCGCCCAGCCGAGCAGTACTTC. Translation gives CASSLRPAEQYF.

This sequence joins TRBV25-1 and TRBJ1-4, with D unresolved. Trimming removed 5 bases from V and 8 bases from J, with 18 bases in between. The CDR3 totals 15 residues. From germline, CDR1 is MGHDK and CDR2 SYGVNS. CDR3 amino acids: CASSLGVSGGEKLFF. The CDR3 nucleotides are TGTGCCAGCAGTCTGGGTGTATCAGGAGGCGAAAAACTGTTTTTT.

The sample holds a few counts of this clone. V and J are TRBV10-2 and TRBJ2-7, with D maybe TRBD2 (6 bases). V was pared by 6 bases and J by 0 bases, with 9 bases between. CDR1 and CDR2 from the germline V gene are WSHSY and SAAADI. The length of the CDR3 is 13 residues. The chain's CDR3 is CASSGSRSYEQYF. The CDR3 nucleotides are TGCGCCAGCAGCGGGAGCCGCTCCTACGAGCAGTACTTC.

The V and J genes are TRBV9 and TRBJ2-5, with D tentatively TRBD1 (5 bases). Germline loops: CDR1 SGDLS, CDR2 YYNGEE. Trimming shortened V by 4 bases and J by 2 bases, and 18 bases separated the two germline ends. The CDR3 is 16 residues long. The CDR3 region is CASSTGGAAYQETQYF. As DNA, the CDR3 is TGTGCCAGCAGCACGGGTGGGGCAGCGTATCAAGAGACCCAGTACTTC.

V gene TRBV9 combines with J gene TRBJ1-1, with TRBD1 as a possible D gene (5 bases). CDR1 and CDR2 from the germline V gene are SGDLS and YYNGEE. The V end lost 4 bases, the J end lost 1 base, and 14 bases lay between the germline ends. The CDR3 is 15 residues long. Here the CDR3 reads CASSPTGGRNTEAFF. CDR3 coding DNA: TGTGCCAGCAGCCCGACCGGGGGGAGGAACACTGAAGCTTTCTTT. The whole variable domain, remainder taken from reference TRBV9 and TRBJ1-1, is DSGVTQTPKHLITATGQRVTLRCSPRSGDLSVYWYQQSLDQGLQFLIQYYNGEERAKGNILERFSAQQFPDLHSELNLSSLELGDSALYFCASSPTGGRNTEAFFGQGTRLTVV.

This clone was counted between two and nine times. The chain links TRBV29-1 to TRBJ1-1; 8 bases match TRBD1. V dropped 1 base and J dropped 11; count of bases not matched to a gene: 6. Germline CDR1 reads SQVTM; CDR2 reads ANQGSEA. The CDR3 covers 12 residues. CDR3 amino acids: CSVEVRGRSAFF. The CDR3 nucleotides are TGCAGCGTTGAAGTCAGGGGGCGTTCCGCTTTCTTT.

This clone was seen a few times. This chain uses TRBV5-6 with TRBJ2-7; 7 bases align to TRBD2. Germline loops: CDR1 SGHDT, CDR2 YYEEEE. This CDR3 is built from 18 residues. V trimming: 1 base; J trimming: 0 bases; junction bases outside the gene matches: 13. This CDR3 reads CASSLIVGFGGSSYEQYF. Here the CDR3 DNA reads TGTGCCAGCAGCTTGATCGTCGGTTTCGGCGGGAGCTCCTACGAGCAGTACTTC.

The table lists this clone with a few counts. The CDR3 spells CSAGGLAGNVYNEQFF. The CDR3, as DNA: TGCAGCGCCGGGGGTCTAGCGGGAAATGTCTACAATGAGCAGTTCTTC. V is TRBV29-1 and J is TRBJ2-1; TRBD2 matches at 9 bases. Looked up from germline, CDR1 is SQVTM and CDR2 is ANQGSEA. Trimming took 7 bases from V and 3 from J; bases not matched to a gene: 13. This CDR3 is 16 amino acids long.

In regard to this clone: This CDR3 is also generated by other DNA sequences in the sample. V gene TRBV4-1 combines with J gene TRBJ2-1; 8 bases line up with TRBD2. The CDR3 consists of 13 residues. After removal of 3 bases from V and 5 bases from J, the junction contained 0 bases not matched to a gene. Germline loops: CDR1 MGHRA, CDR2 YSYEKL. This chain's CDR3 is CASSQGLDNEQFF. CDR3 DNA: TGCGCCAGCAGCCAGGGACTAGACAATGAGCAGTTCTTC.

This clone came up a few times. The chain employs TRBV7-9 and TRBJ2-3, with TRBD1 matching over 7 bases. CDR3 length: 15 amino acids. Germline-derived CDR1 and CDR2 are SEHNR and FQNEAQ (reference sequence). Germline trimming cut 5 bases from V and 0 bases from J; bases unmatched to any gene: 5. CDR3 in DNA: TGTGCCAGCAGCCACGGGACAGTTAGCACAGATACGCAGTATTTT. Translation gives CASSHGTVSTDTQYF.

The genes are TRBV27 and TRBJ2-5; D unresolved. CDR1 is MNHEY, CDR2 SMNVEV, per germline (reference sequence). Trimming shortened V by 3 bases and J by 5 bases, and 16 bases separated the two germline ends. The CDR3 spans 15 residues. The DNA of the CDR3 is TGTGCCAGCAGTTTGAGACCAGATTTGCGTGAGACCCAGTACTTC. This encodes CASSLRPDLRETQYF.

The chain couples TRBV27 to TRBJ1-5; D gene uncertain. The CDR3 contains 14 residues. V was trimmed by 4 bases and J by 0 bases, leaving 7 bases between them. The germline V gene has CDR1 MNHEY and CDR2 SMNVEV (reference sequence). For the CDR3, the DNA is TGTGCCAGCAGTTCGGCAGGTAGCAATCAGCCCCAGCATTTT. This codes for CASSSAGSNQPQHF.

The chain employs TRBV4-1 and TRBJ1-1; 7 bases fit TRBD1. The CDR3 consists of 14 residues. V lost 4 bases to trimming and J lost 1 base; unmatched junction nucleotides: 3. The germline gives CDR1 MGHRA, CDR2 YSYEKL. CDR3 residues: CASSPRTGNTEAFF. In nucleotides, the CDR3 is TGCGCCAGCAGCCCGCGGACAGGGAACACTGAAGCTTTCTTT.

Notes on this clone: Other nucleotide sequences from this sample produce the same CDR3. The CDR3 spells CSVEDRDGYTF. CDR3 DNA: TGCAGCGTTGAGGACAGGGATGGCTACACCTTC. The V and J genes are TRBV29-1 and TRBJ1-2, with TRBD1 matching over 8 bases. V was pared by 3 bases and J by 6 bases, with 0 bases of the junction left unmatched. The germline V gene encodes CDR1 SQVTM and CDR2 ANQGSEA. The CDR3 runs to 11 residues.

This sequence joins TRBV29-1 and TRBJ2-1; TRBD2 matches 14 bases. J gave up 9 bases and V 1 base, and 14 bases lay outside the gene matches. Germline lookup yields CDR1 SQVTM and CDR2 ANQGSEA. The length of the CDR3 is 18 residues. The CDR3 DNA reads as TGCAGCGTTGAAGCCCGCCGGACTAGCGGGAGGTTAATTCGTGAGCAGTTCTTC. It yields the protein CSVEARRTSGRLIREQFF.

The genes are TRBV30 and TRBJ1-5, with D tentatively TRBD1 (6 bases). In germline, CDR1 is GTSNPN, CDR2 SVGIG (reference sequence). The CDR3 is 14 amino acids. V was trimmed by 4 bases and J by 0 bases, leaving 10 bases between them. CDR3 in amino acids: CAWTTGFSNQPQHF. CDR3 nucleotides: TGTGCCTGGACTACAGGGTTTAGCAATCAGCCCCAGCATTTT.

This clone was observed a few times. The V and J genes are TRBV2 and TRBJ2-5; D is undetermined. The CDR3 is made up of 13 amino acids. Germline CDR1 SNHLY, CDR2 FYNNEI. V was clipped by 1 base and J by 1 base, with 4 bases between them. CDR3 region: CASSEGGQETQYF. The CDR3, as DNA: TGTGCCAGCAGTGAAGGAGGCCAAGAGACCCAGTACTTC.

J is TRBJ2-7 and V is TRBV4-2; weak D call: TRBD1 (6 bases). The V and J ends lost 4 bases and 4 bases respectively, with 14 bases between them. This CDR3 region has 14 residues. The germline V gene encodes CDR1 LGHNA and CDR2 YNFKEQ. The CDR3 reads CASSPGTQIYEQYF. The CDR3 region has the DNA TGTGCCAGCAGCCCCGGGACACAAATTTACGAGCAGTACTTC.

This clone was counted between two and nine times. The V gene is TRBV30, the J gene TRBJ1-3; 7 bases fit TRBD1. The germline gives CDR1 GTSNPN, CDR2 SVGIG (reference sequence). The ends lost 3 bases at V and 3 bases at J; junction bases unmatched: 11. The CDR3 sequence is 16 residues long. CDR3 amino acids: CAWSPSPDRDGNTIYF. CDR3 sequence (DNA): TGTGCCTGGAGCCCATCCCCAGACAGGGATGGAAACACCATATATTTT.

The rearrangement links TRBV28 to TRBJ2-1; D uncertain. The CDR3 is 14 residues long. CDR1 and CDR2 from the germline V gene are MDHEN and SYDVKM. V lost 3 bases to trimming and J lost 0 bases, with 6 bases between them. The CDR3 spells CASSLISSYNEQFF. DNA of the CDR3: TGTGCCAGCAGTTTGATCAGCTCCTACAATGAGCAGTTCTTC.

V gene TRBV25-1 combines with J gene TRBJ2-2, with unresolved D. Trimming took 3 bases from V and 5 from J, leaving 4 bases between them. Per the germline V gene, CDR1 is MGHDK and CDR2 is SYGVNS. This CDR3 contains 12 residues. CDR3 sequence: CASSDFTGELFF. Written as DNA, the CDR3 is TGTGCCAGCAGTGATTTTACCGGGGAGCTGTTTTTT.

This clone was seen a few times. J is TRBJ1-1 and V is TRBV29-1, with D possibly matching TRBD1 (5 bases). The CDR3 contains 12 residues. Germline CDR1 SQVTM, CDR2 ANQGSEA. Trimming shortened V by 3 bases and J by 5 bases, and 10 bases separated the two germline ends. In DNA form, the CDR3 reads TGCAGCGTTGAGAAGGGGATGACTGAAGCTTTCTTT. Amino acids: CSVEKGMTEAFF.

The V gene is TRBV10-3, the J gene TRBJ2-7; D gene ambiguous. The V end was cut by 5 bases, the J end by 3 bases, with 11 bases between. In germline, CDR1 is ENHRY, CDR2 SYGVKD. The CDR3 runs 13 residues. CDR3 sequence (DNA): TGTGCCATCAGTTGGGATCCAGGCTACGAGCAGTACTTC. Translation gives CAISWDPGYEQYF.

The chain is built from TRBV30 and TRBJ2-7; TRBD1 matches at 8 bases. Germline CDR1 reads GTSNPN; CDR2 reads SVGIG (reference sequence). The J segment lost 4 bases and the V segment lost 2 bases, leaving 7 bases of the junction unmatched. The CDR3 extends over 14 amino acids. The CDR3 bases are TGTGCCTGGAGTAGTGTGACAGGGGAATACGAGCAGTACTTC. As protein: CAWSSVTGEYEQYF.

The chain uses TRBV5-6 and TRBJ2-1; D gene uncertain. CDR3 length: 12 residues. Germline loops: CDR1 SGHDT, CDR2 YYEEEE. Deletions cut 0 bases from V and 9 bases from J, with 7 bases between. The CDR3 sequence is CASSLGNGEQFF. The CDR3 DNA follows: TGTGCCAGCAGCTTGGGGAATGGTGAGCAGTTCTTC.